The 16 T cell receptor beta chains below were found in one sample sequenced in a study of shared clonotypes between healthy human individuals. Measured with immunoSEQ multiplex PCR; TCRdb has only the in-frame clones, and not every one. The sample carries 1.4 million to 1.5 million clones, roughly 96% recorded once. The sample was naive CD4+ T cells sorted from blood. Subset given: CD45RA+ positively selected. These receptors were taken from a man aged 25-40 years in good health.

The rearrangement joins TRBV15 to TRBJ2-2; no clear D. V was pared by 9 bases and J by 6 bases, with 17 bases between. Per germline, CDR1 LNHNV and CDR2 YYDKDF (reference sequence). This CDR3 has 14 amino acids. The CDR3 reads CATGGLVFSGELFF. CDR3 DNA sequence: TGTGCCACAGGCGGTCTAGTCTTCTCCGGGGAGCTGTTTTTT.

The V gene is TRBV18, the J gene TRBJ2-2, with TRBD1 as a possible D gene (6 bases). CDR3 size: 14 residues. The V end was cut by 3 bases, the J end by 6 bases, with 11 bases between. From germline, CDR1 is KGHSH and CDR2 LQKENI. Here the CDR3 DNA reads TGTGCCAGCTCACCGCGGCAGGGGTCCGGGGAGCTGTTTTTT. This codes for CASSPRQGSGELFF.

This sequence joins TRBV4-3 and TRBJ1-3; unclear D gene. CDR1 is LGHNA and CDR2 is YSLEER in the germline V gene. The CDR3 extends over 17 amino acids. V lost 1 base to trimming and J lost 0 bases, with 13 bases between them. The CDR3 nucleotides read TGCGCCAGCAGCCAAGCCGGGATCTCAGTCTCTGGAAACACCATATATTTT. Translated, it gives CASSQAGISVSGNTIYF.

V and J are TRBV28 and TRBJ2-7; D is perhaps TRBD1 (6 bases). Germline V lookup: CDR1 MDHEN, CDR2 SYDVKM. V was trimmed by 6 bases and J by 3 bases, leaving 12 bases between them. The CDR3 loop spans 13 amino acids. CDR3 sequence: CASSYGTSYEQYF. Written as DNA, the CDR3 is TGTGCCAGCAGCTACGGGACAAGCTACGAGCAGTACTTC. The full variable domain, with the rest looked up from reference TRBV28 and TRBJ2-7, is DVKVTQSSRYLVKRTGEKVFLECVQDMDHENMFWYRQDPGLGLRLIYFSYDVKMKEKGDIPEGYSVSREKKERFSLILESASTNQTSMYLCASSYGTSYEQYFGPGTRLTVT.

The chain joins TRBV5-5 to TRBJ1-3; weak D call: TRBD1 (6 bases). The germline gives CDR1 SGHKS, CDR2 YYEKEE (reference sequence). Trimming left V 0 bases short and J 3 bases short, with 10 bases between. CDR3 length: 15 residues. The CDR3 DNA sequence: TGTGCCAGCAGCTTGGCGGGGGGCCTTGGAAACACCATATATTTT. This encodes CASSLAGGLGNTIYF.

CDR3 DNA: TGTGCCAGCAGTTTCTGGGCTAGCGAACAAGAGACCCAGTACTTC. Protein product: CASSFWASEQETQYF. This sequence joins TRBV28 and TRBJ2-5; tentative D call: TRBD2 (6 bases). V gave up 3 bases and J gave up 2 bases, with 13 bases separating them. The germline V gene has CDR1 MDHEN and CDR2 SYDVKM. This CDR3 is 15 amino acids long.

The chain is built from TRBV2 and TRBJ2-5; the D gene is possibly TRBD2 (5 bases). Trimming left V 7 bases short and J 5 bases short, with 11 bases between. Germline CDR1 SNHLY, CDR2 FYNNEI. The CDR3 spans 12 residues. The CDR3 DNA is TGTGCCAGCAACCTACCGGGGGAGACCCAGTACTTC. As protein: CASNLPGETQYF.

CDR3 residues: CASSVGPVGETQYF. DNA of the CDR3: TGTGCCAGCAGCGTAGGGCCAGTCGGGGAGACCCAGTACTTC. The rearrangement links TRBV9 to TRBJ2-5, with D unclear. V lost 0 bases and J 5 bases, leaving 11 bases between the germline ends. CDR1 and CDR2 from the germline V gene are SGDLS and YYNGEE. The CDR3 spans 14 residues.

The CDR3 DNA is TGTGCCAGCATATGGACAGGCAAGAACACTGAAGCTTTCTTT. The encoded protein is CASIWTGKNTEAFF. The V call is TRBV7-9, the J call TRBJ1-1; 7 bases line up with TRBD1. CDR1 is SEHNR and CDR2 is FQNEAQ in the germline V gene (reference sequence). The CDR3 sequence is 14 residues long. V shed 7 bases, J shed 1 base, and the junction held 6 bases outside the gene matches. Full variable domain (missing parts from reference TRBV7-9 and TRBJ1-1): DTGVSQNPRHKITKRGQNVTFRCDPISEHNRLYWYRQTLGQGPEFLTYFQNEAQLEKSRLLSDRFSAERPKGSFSTLEIQRTEQGDSAMYLCASIWTGKNTEAFFGQGTRLTVV.

The chain has TRBV9 and TRBJ2-1; D remains unclear. Germline CDR1 reads SGDLS; CDR2 reads YYNGEE. Trimming removed 0 bases from V and 5 bases from J, with 15 bases in between. CDR3 length: 16 residues. CDR3 loop: CASSVGLTPPNNEQFF. The CDR3 DNA reads as TGTGCCAGCAGCGTAGGGTTAACGCCACCAAACAATGAGCAGTTCTTC.

The chain employs TRBV11-3 and TRBJ2-7; D is unclear. There are 14 residues in the CDR3. V dropped 5 bases and J dropped 6 bases, with 17 bases sitting between them. From germline, CDR1 is SGHNT and CDR2 YENEEA. The DNA for the CDR3 is TGTGCCAGCAGCAATGGACCGCGGTTAGGCGAGCAGTACTTC. It is translated as CASSNGPRLGEQYF.

This chain links TRBV11-2 with TRBJ2-4; perhaps TRBD1 as D (5 bases). V dropped 10 bases and J dropped 3 bases, with 13 bases sitting between them. Germline V gene sequence: CDR1 SGHAT, CDR2 FQNNGV. CDR3 size: 13 residues. The CDR3 spells CATQGIGKNIQYF. In nucleotides, the CDR3 is TGTGCCACCCAGGGAATTGGCAAAAACATTCAGTACTTC.

V gene TRBV5-6 combines with J gene TRBJ2-7; weak D call: TRBD2 (5 bases). Germline assignment: CDR1 SGHDT and CDR2 YYEEEE. Trimming took 4 bases from V and 3 from J, leaving 8 bases between them. This CDR3 has 12 amino acids. This CDR3 reads CASSGRGYEQYF. Written as DNA, the CDR3 is TGTGCCAGCAGCGGCCGGGGCTACGAGCAGTACTTC.

Comment on this clone: At one boundary the junction diverges from the germline segment, which might be a read error. V gene TRBV7-7 combines with J gene TRBJ2-5; D is ambiguous. The germline gives CDR1 SSHAT, CDR2 FNYEAQ (reference sequence). This CDR3 is built from 15 residues. The DNA for the CDR3 is TGTGCTAGCAGCTTGTCTGGGTTCGGAGTGGAGACCCAGTACTTC. This sequence encodes CASSLSGFGVETQYF.

A remark on this clone: Other nucleotide sequences from this sample produce the same CDR3. The V gene is TRBV29-1, the J gene TRBJ2-7; D perhaps matches TRBD2 (5 bases). Germline V lookup: CDR1 SQVTM, CDR2 ANQGSEA. The CDR3 consists of 13 residues. V shed 1 base and J shed 2 bases, with 9 bases lying between them. CDR3 protein: CSVEAPGTYEQYF. The CDR3, as DNA: TGCAGCGTTGAAGCCCCGGGGACCTACGAGCAGTACTTC.

The CDR3 here is CASSLPGQSGEQYF. The CDR3 coding sequence is TGCGCCAGCAGCTTACCGGGACAGAGCGGCGAGCAGTACTTC. The chain recombines TRBV5-1 with TRBJ2-7; 7 bases match TRBD1. After removal of 2 bases from V and 6 bases from J, the junction contained 8 bases not matched to a gene. Germline CDR1 SGHRS, CDR2 YFSETQ. The CDR3 totals 14 residues.